Detailed here is one T cell receptor beta chain. Antigen specificity is unknown. This entry comes from a study of identifying expanded T cells in peripheral blood. Generated by immunoSEQ multiplex PCR, the TCRdb table keeps only in-frame clones and is missing some. The repertoire consists of 75,000 to 100,000 clones, with 75% to 90% occurring once and the leading ten covering around 2.8%. Germline V lookup: CDR1 SQVTM, CDR2 ANQGSEA. V dropped 4 bases and J dropped 6; count of bases not matched to a gene: 7. The CDR3 runs to 13 residues. Overall study results and limits: Variance in clone template counts between approximately 2-week samples significantly increased with total template count across all healthy donors.

Sequencing used blood. The sequence derives from a person aged 18 to 75 in good health. This chain links TRBV29-1 with TRBJ1-1, with 8 bases aligning to TRBD1. DNA of the CDR3: TGCAGCGTTGGACAGGGGCCCTCTCCTGAAGCTTTCTTT. The encoded protein is CSVGQGPSPEAFF.